What follows are 14 T cell receptor beta chains derived from one specimen sequenced in a study of blood T cell repertoires in COVID-19. Assay used: immunoSEQ multiplex PCR; TCRdb lists only in-frame clones, some missing. In the table there are about 310,000 clones, about 85% of which are singletons. Specimen: PBMCs or T cells enriched from blood (not recorded which). Receptors originate from a woman younger than 45 who had been exposed to COVID-19.

The chain joins TRBV29-1 to TRBJ2-7; no clear D gene. The germline gives CDR1 SQVTM, CDR2 ANQGSEA. Trimming left V 1 base short and J 4 bases short, with 8 bases between. The CDR3 is made up of 12 amino acids. For the CDR3, the DNA is TGCAGCGTTGAAGGTCAGGATTACGAGCAGTACTTC. Protein: CSVEGQDYEQYF.

This chain connects TRBV3-1 (or the pseudogene TRBV3-2) to TRBJ1-2, with D perhaps matching TRBD1 (6 bases). This CDR3 comprises 15 residues. Germline loops: CDR1 LGHDT, CDR2 YNNKEL (reference sequence). V dropped 0 bases and J dropped 4 bases, with 12 bases sitting between them. The CDR3, as DNA: TGTGCCAGCAGCCAAGATTTGGGGGCGGCCTATGGCTACACCTTC. Protein sequence: CASSQDLGAAYGYTF.

The V and J genes are TRBV7-6 and TRBJ2-2; D might be TRBD1 (6 bases). V shed 1 base and J shed 2 bases, with 8 bases lying between them. The CDR3 contains 15 residues. Germline loops: CDR1 SGHVS, CDR2 FNYEAQ. CDR3 region: CASSLGGHNTGELFF. The CDR3 DNA follows: TGTGCCAGCAGCTTAGGGGGACACAACACCGGGGAGCTGTTTTTT.

This chain links TRBV24-1 with TRBJ1-5, with D possibly matching TRBD1 (6 bases). Germline CDR1 KGHDR, CDR2 SFDVKD. This CDR3 region has 13 residues. Trimming took 12 bases from V and 4 from J, leaving 15 bases between them. The CDR3 DNA sequence: TGTGCCCGAACACAGGGAAGTAATCAGCCCCAGCATTTT. Protein sequence: CARTQGSNQPQHF.

This chain uses TRBV24-1 with TRBJ2-5; 11 bases are shared with TRBD2. Germline-derived CDR1 and CDR2 are KGHDR and SFDVKD. The V and J ends lost 4 bases and 5 bases, in that order; junction bases with no gene match: 8. This CDR3 spans 16 amino acids. CDR3 bases: TGTGCCACCAGTGAAAGGCTAGCGGGGGGCAGGGAGACCCAGTACTTC. Protein product: CATSERLAGGRETQYF.

The chain has TRBV5-8 and TRBJ1-5; D unclear. V was pared by 0 bases and J by 7 bases, with 8 bases between. This CDR3 region has 13 residues. Germline CDR1 is SGHTS and CDR2 is YDEGEE. CDR3 sequence (DNA): TGTGCCAGCAGCTTGGCACGGTCCCAGCCCCAGCATTTT. Amino acids: CASSLARSQPQHF.

This clone was recorded a few times. This chain connects TRBV6-2 or TRBV6-3 to TRBJ1-1, with D maybe TRBD1 (6 bases). This CDR3 region has 12 residues. Trimming removed 5 bases at V and 5 bases at J, with 9 bases between. Germline CDR1 is MNHEY and CDR2 is SVGEGT. The CDR3 sequence: CASSTDRTEAFF. In DNA, the CDR3 is TGTGCCAGCAGTACGGACAGAACTGAAGCTTTCTTT.

This chain uses TRBV7-3 with TRBJ2-3; TRBD2 might be the D (6 bases). V shed 4 bases and J shed 3 bases, with 11 bases lying between them. CDR1 SGHTA and CDR2 FQGTGA come from the germline V gene. The CDR3 totals 14 residues. The CDR3 nucleotides are TGTGCCAGCAGCTATTCTGGGGGGACAGATACGCAGTATTTT. As protein: CASSYSGGTDTQYF.

This chain joins TRBV29-1 and TRBJ1-2; perhaps TRBD1 as D (6 bases). Deletions cut 6 bases from V and 4 bases from J, with 15 bases between. The V gene's germline CDR1 is SQVTM and CDR2 ANQGSEA. The CDR3 spans 13 residues. The CDR3 loop is CSVGTRLIYGYTF. CDR3 DNA sequence: TGCAGCGTCGGGACAAGACTAATCTATGGCTACACCTTC. The full variable domain, rest sourced from reference TRBV29-1 and TRBJ1-2, is SAVISQKPSRDICQRGTSLTIQCQVDSQVTMMFWYRQQPGQSLTLIATANQGSEATYESGFVIDKFPISRPNLTFSTLTVSNMSPEDSSIYLCSVGTRLIYGYTFGSGTRLTVV.

This clone appeared once. J is TRBJ1-1 and V is TRBV3-1 (or the pseudogene TRBV3-2), with D unresolved. CDR1 and CDR2 from the germline V gene are LGHDT and YNNKEL (reference sequence). The CDR3 has 15 amino acids. Trimming took 4 bases from V and 2 from J, leaving 14 bases between them. CDR3 DNA sequence: TGTGCCAGCAGCCCACCCCCCCGGGGAAACACTGAAGCTTTCTTT. Its translation is CASSPPPRGNTEAFF.

The chain couples TRBV11-2 to TRBJ2-1; 10 bases match TRBD2. Germline V gene data show CDR1 as SGHAT and CDR2 as FQNNGV. The trim removed 7 bases at V and 5 bases at J, leaving 8 bases unmatched. The CDR3 covers 15 residues. CDR3 region: CASTLSGGADNEQFF. The CDR3 region has the DNA TGTGCCAGCACCCTCAGCGGGGGGGCAGACAATGAGCAGTTCTTC.

CDR3 coding DNA: TGTGCCAGCAGCGGGACAGGCTCTGGAAACACCATATATTTT. Translating gives CASSGTGSGNTIYF. This chain uses TRBV28 with TRBJ1-3, with 8 bases aligning to TRBD1. Trimming at V came to 6 bases and at J to 0 bases, leaving 1 base not matched to a gene. The CDR3 is 14 amino acids. Germline values: CDR1 MDHEN, CDR2 SYDVKM.

This clone was counted once. The rearrangement uses TRBV7-2 and TRBJ1-6; D is uncertain. Trimming stripped 5 bases from V and 7 bases from J, with 12 bases between. The germline gives CDR1 SGHTA, CDR2 FQGNSA. CDR3 length equals 14 residues. CDR3 coding DNA: TGTGCCAGCAGCCCGGGGTACGCAAATTCACCCCTCCACTTT. Protein product: CASSPGYANSPLHF.

The chain joins TRBV27 to TRBJ2-1, with 12 bases fitting TRBD2. The CDR3 consists of 16 residues. Germline trimming cut 5 bases from V and 2 bases from J; bases unmatched to any gene: 4. Per germline, CDR1 MNHEY and CDR2 SMNVEV (reference sequence). The CDR3 is CASSPSSGGAYNEQFF. In nucleotides, the CDR3 is TGTGCCAGCAGTCCATCTAGCGGGGGGGCCTACAATGAGCAGTTCTTC.